These T cell receptor beta chains were read from a single sample in a study of T cell repertoires in cytomegalovirus infection. Their cognate antigens are unknown. TCRdb used MiXCR to reprocess the reads, holding one entry per CDR3 protein. The sample has 900,000 to 950,000 distinct CDR3 sequences, about 33% seen once; the top ten hold 10% to 15%. Sequenced here: cultured CD8+ T cells from PBMCs, sampled from culture after CMV antigen stimulation. Receptors were obtained from a human donor in good health (CMV status not recorded). Some clones in this sample may be carry-over from other donors' samples. Each CDR3 is given with its conserved first and last residue. D genes are given only for firm matches. Size tells how often a clone was seen (once, few, many) or the class of an expanded clone, and some rows leave it out.

>TRBD1|TRBV7-2|.|TRBJ2-1
CTSSWVDRGENEQFF
TGTACCAGCAGCTGGGTGGACAGGGGCGAGAATGAGCAGTTCTTC
>.|TRBV4-3|.|TRBJ2-3
CASSQEWGPDTQYF
TGCGCCAGCAGCCAAGAATGGGGGCCAGATACGCAGTATTTT
>TRBD1|TRBV28|.|TRBJ2-1
CASRWTGSSYNEQFF
TGTGCCAGCAGGTGGACAGGGAGCTCCTACAATGAGCAGTTCTTC
>TRBD2|TRBV20-1|.|TRBJ2-3
CSARDHLAGDYDTDTQYF
TGCAGTGCTAGAGATCATCTAGCGGGGGATTATGACACAGATACGCAGTATTTT
>.|TRBV28|few|TRBJ2-4
CVSRPGAKNIQYF
TGTGTCAGCAGGCCAGGAGCCAAAAACATTCAGTACTTC
>TRBD2|TRBV6-5|.|TRBJ2-5
CASSYSTSGGARETQYF
TGTGCCAGCAGTTACTCGACTAGCGGGGGGGCAAGGGAGACCCAGTACTTC
>.|TRBV5-1|.|TRBJ1-1
CASTIGVRNTEAFF
TGCGCCAGCACTATCGGGGTTAGGAACACTGAAGCTTTCTTT
>.|TRBV2|.|TRBJ1-2
CALAGEGYTF
TGTGCCCTTGCCGGAGAGGGCTACACCTTC
>TRBD1|TRBV6-5|.|TRBJ1-2
CASSYSLRGDLYGYTF
TGTGCCAGCAGTTACTCGCTCAGGGGGGATCTCTATGGCTACACCTTC
>TRBD1|TRBV12-3/TRBV12-4|.|TRBJ1-1
CASRQGDDEAFF
TGTGCCAGTAGACAGGGGGACGATGAAGCTTTCTTT
>TRBD1|TRBV27|.|TRBJ2-5
CASSPGTGAGWTQYF
TGTGCCAGCAGTCCGGGGACAGGGGCAGGGTGGACCCAGTACTTC
>.|TRBV27|.|TRBJ2-7
CASSLSRFYEQYF
TGTGCCAGCAGTTTATCAAGGTTCTACGAGCAGTACTTC
>.|TRBV6-6|.|TRBJ2-2
CASSDSHTGELFF
TGTGCCAGCTCGGACAGCCACACCGGGGAGCTGTTTTTT
>TRBD2|TRBV25-1|.|TRBJ2-3
CASSEFTSGGSDTQYF
TGTGCCAGCAGTGAATTTACTAGCGGGGGTTCAGATACGCAGTATTTT
>TRBD1|TRBV5-5|.|TRBJ2-1
CASSWTGVEQFF
TGTGCCAGCAGCTGGACAGGGGTTGAGCAGTTCTTC
>.|TRBV6-5|few|TRBJ1-1
CASSYGTPRSNTEAFF
TGTGCCAGCAGTTACGGGACACCACGTTCTAACACTGAAGCTTTCTTT
>.|TRBV20-1|.|TRBJ1-2
CSHNTVLGDYGYTF
TGCAGCCATAATACCGTCCTCGGGGACTATGGCTACACCTTC
>.|TRBV6-8|.|TRBJ2-7
CASSYSSSSYEQYF
TGTGCCAGCAGTTACTCAAGTTCCTCCTACGAGCAGTACTTC
>.|TRBV19|many|TRBJ1-2
CASSITDRGPGYTF
TGTGCCAGTAGTATCACCGACAGAGGGCCTGGCTACACCTTC
>.|TRBV7-8|.|TRBJ2-5
CASSTMDGIETQYF
TGTGCCAGCAGCACCATGGACGGTATAGAGACCCAGTACTTC
>TRBD1|TRBV13|many|TRBJ1-5
CASSLGRGSNQPQHF
TGTGCCAGCAGCTTAGGCAGGGGGAGCAATCAGCCCCAGCATTTT
>.|TRBV12-5|.|TRBJ2-1
CASGLPTRISLSEQFF
TGTGCTAGTGGTTTACCAACACGGATTTCCCTTAGTGAGCAGTTCTTC
>TRBD1|TRBV6-6|.|TRBJ1-1
CASRTGMGTEAFF
TGTGCCAGCAGGACAGGGATGGGCACTGAAGCTTTCTTT
>TRBD2|TRBV7-9|few|TRBJ2-3
CASSPAGAGATDTQYF
TGTGCCAGCAGCCCAGCGGGGGCAGGGGCCACAGATACGCAGTATTTT
>.|TRBV7-2|many|TRBJ2-2
CASSLVLFSRTDTGELFF
TGTGCCAGCAGCTTAGTATTATTTTCTCGGACAGATACCGGGGAGCTGTTTTTT
>TRBD1|TRBV7-2|.|TRBJ2-6
CASSFDKDRALSGANVLTF
TGTGCCAGCAGTTTTGATAAGGACAGGGCACTCTCTGGGGCCAACGTCCTGACTTTC
>.|TRBV6-1|.|TRBJ1-5
CASSEEGWRYNRPQHF
TGTGCCAGCAGTGAAGAGGGGTGGAGATACAATCGGCCCCAGCATTTT
>.|TRBV4-1|many|TRBJ2-1
CASSLGRRGQYNEQFF
TGCGCCAGCAGCCTCGGCCGCCGGGGGCAGTACAATGAGCAGTTCTTC
>.|TRBV29-1|.|TRBJ2-1
CSVDGGPDNEQFF
TGCAGCGTTGACGGGGGGCCCGACAATGAGCAGTTCTTC
>.|TRBV6-5|few|TRBJ1-5
CASSSSYTEGYSNQPQHF
TGTGCCAGCAGTTCGTCCTATACAGAGGGTTATAGCAATCAGCCCCAGCATTTT
>TRBD2|TRBV6-1|.|TRBJ2-1
CASSEVLAGDNEQFF
TGTGCCAGCAGTGAAGTCCTAGCGGGAGACAATGAGCAGTTCTTC
>.|TRBV12-3/TRBV12-4|.|TRBJ2-3
CASSLKGRNTQYF
TGTGCCAGCAGTTTAAAGGGAAGGAATACGCAGTATTTT
>.|TRBV12-3/TRBV12-4|few|TRBJ2-2
CASTHLVTGELFF
TGTGCCAGCACTCACTTAGTCACCGGGGAGCTGTTTTTT
>.|TRBV7-6|.|TRBJ1-5
CASGDGSNQPQHF
TGTGCCAGCGGGGACGGAAGCAATCAGCCCCAGCATTTT
>TRBD1|TRBV6-5|few|TRBJ1-1
CASSQQGPLMNTEAFF
TGTGCCAGCAGTCAACAGGGGCCCCTAATGAACACTGAAGCTTTCTTT
>.|TRBV3-1|once|TRBJ2-2
CASAGPPELFF
TGTGCCAGCGCCGGTCCTCCGGAGCTGTTTTTT
>TRBD1|TRBV10-2|.|TRBJ1-2
CASKGIGTDYGYTF
TGCGCCAGTAAAGGAATCGGGACAGATTATGGCTACACCTTC
>.|TRBV10-3|once|TRBJ1-1
CAISQEKGGGTEAFF
TGTGCCATCAGTCAAGAGAAGGGAGGAGGTACTGAAGCTTTCTTT
>.|TRBV6-1|few|TRBJ2-3
CASSERTNILTDTQYF
TGTGCCAGCAGTGAAAGGACCAACATACTCACAGATACGCAGTATTTT
>TRBD2|TRBV27|.|TRBJ2-1
CASSSRLAPRYNEQFF
TGTGCCAGCAGTTCGAGACTAGCCCCTCGTTACAATGAGCAGTTCTTC
>.|TRBV7-6|few|TRBJ1-1
CASSSRFEGEAEAFF
TGTGCCAGCAGCTCGCGTTTTGAAGGGGAGGCTGAAGCTTTCTTT
>.|TRBV7-4|.|TRBJ2-2
CASSLMRGGLTGELFF
TGTGCCAGCAGCTTAATGAGGGGGGGCTTAACCGGGGAGCTGTTTTTT
>.|TRBV7-2|many|TRBJ2-2
CASSRPVAGPDTGELFF
TGTGCCAGCAGCCGCCCGGTTGCGGGGCCCGACACCGGGGAGCTGTTTTTT
>.|TRBV12-5|.|TRBJ1-1
CASGFSSGTEAFF
TGTGCTAGTGGTTTCTCCTCCGGAACTGAAGCTTTCTTT
>.|TRBV19|.|TRBJ1-1
CASTHRENTEAFF
TGTGCCAGTACCCATCGGGAGAACACTGAAGCTTTCTTT
>.|TRBV7-2|many|TRBJ2-3
CASSPRGGLSSTDTQYF
TGTGCCAGCAGCCCGAGGGGGGGACTATCTAGCACAGATACGCAGTATTTT
>.|TRBV7-6|.|TRBJ1-3
CASSLEVIAAGNTIYF
TGTGCCAGCAGCTTAGAGGTGATAGCGGCAGGAAACACCATATATTTT
>.|TRBV7-9|.|TRBJ1-2
CASSLGQVLAGGYTF
TGTGCCAGCAGCTTAGGACAGGTTCTAGCAGGTGGCTACACCTTC
>.|TRBV20-1|few|TRBJ1-5
CSARGGAFNQPQHF
TGCAGTGCTAGGGGCGGGGCATTTAATCAGCCCCAGCATTTT
>.|TRBV7-9|.|TRBJ1-2
CASSLAEKGEGYGYTF
TGTGCCAGCAGCTTAGCGGAAAAGGGAGAGGGATATGGCTACACCTTC
>TRBD1|TRBV2|few|TRBJ1-1
CARDRGNTEAFF
TGTGCCAGGGACAGGGGGAACACTGAAGCTTTCTTT
>.|TRBV6-1|few|TRBJ2-2
CASRPEVYTGELFF
TGTGCCAGCAGGCCGGAGGTTTACACCGGGGAGCTGTTTTTT